The 6 T cell receptor beta chains presented below share a single source sample, sequenced in a study of T cell changes during pregnancy in multiple sclerosis. Assay used: immunoSEQ multiplex PCR; TCRdb lists only in-frame clones, some missing. Counted here are about 15,000 clones, roughly 83% occurring once; the ten biggest clones make up roughly 15%. The sample consisted of CD8+ T cells from peripheral blood mononuclear cells, taken after pregnancy. The receptors originated from a female donor in good health, enrolled as a control in a pregnancy study.

This clone is medium-sized by share. The genes are TRBV6-6 and TRBJ2-5, with D possibly matching TRBD1 (6 bases). The CDR3 covers 12 residues. V gave up 6 bases and J gave up 5 bases, with 10 bases separating them. Germline-derived CDR1 and CDR2 are MNHNY and SVGAGI (reference sequence). DNA of the CDR3: TGTGCCAGCAGGGTAGGGGGTGAGACCCAGTACTTC. Encoded protein: CASRVGGETQYF.

V usage is TRBV6-1 and J usage is TRBJ2-1; D perhaps matches TRBD2 (5 bases). The V gene lost 6 bases and the J gene lost 6 bases, with 18 bases spanning the gap. CDR1 is MNHNS and CDR2 is SASEGT in the germline V gene. This CDR3 has 15 amino acids. The CDR3 spells CASRSEDGAGNEQFF. CDR3 coding DNA: TGTGCCAGCAGGAGTGAGGACGGTGCGGGCAATGAGCAGTTCTTC.

CDR3 sequence (DNA): TGTGCCAGCAGTTACGGGACAGGGGACACCGGGGAGCTGTTTTTT. Its translation is CASSYGTGDTGELFF. The chain joins TRBV11-1 to TRBJ2-2, with 10 bases identical to TRBD1. V trimming: 6 bases; J trimming: 3 bases; junction bases outside the gene matches: 4. Germline V gene lookup returns CDR1 SGHAT and CDR2 FQDESV (reference sequence). The length of the CDR3 is 15 residues.

This rearrangement joins TRBV10-2 to TRBJ2-5; 8 positions agree with TRBD2. After removal of 3 bases from V and 5 bases from J, the junction contained 8 bases not matched to a gene. The CDR3 runs 15 residues. Per the germline V gene, CDR1 is WSHSY and CDR2 is SAAADI. The CDR3 region is CASSEVSGVGETQYF. CDR3 bases: TGCGCCAGCAGTGAAGTTAGCGGGGTGGGGGAGACCCAGTACTTC.

The rearrangement joins TRBV27 to TRBJ2-3, with 7 bases that match TRBD2. The CDR3 length is 13 residues. V trimming: 4 bases; J trimming: 4 bases; junction bases outside the gene matches: 2. CDR1 is MNHEY, CDR2 SMNVEV, per germline (reference sequence). The chain's CDR3 is CASSWGLSDTQYF. The CDR3, as DNA: TGTGCCAGCAGTTGGGGACTATCAGATACGCAGTATTTT.

This clone has just a few counts. This sequence joins TRBV4-2 and TRBJ2-7, with TRBD2 identical over 8 bases. The CDR3 has 15 residues. Germline trimming cut 0 bases from V and 0 bases from J; bases unmatched to any gene: 1. Germline loops: CDR1 LGHNA, CDR2 YNFKEQ. For the CDR3, the DNA is TGTGCCAGCAGCCAAGAAAGCGGGAGCTCCTACGAGCAGTACTTC. This codes for CASSQESGSSYEQYF.